These 16 T cell receptor beta chains came from one sample sequenced in a study of low-dose radiotherapy and immunotherapy resistance in tumors. cDNA synthesis used a TRAV/TRBV-specific primer set for both chains. A constant-region primer paired with the V-primer adapter amplified TCRs over about 20 PCR cycles. TCRdb ran MiXCR on the reads and lists one entry per CDR3 protein. The sample lists about 39,000 distinct CDR3 sequences; 25% to 40% were seen once. Time point of the sample: before trial treatment. Sequencing used PBMCs, obtained before treatment. The receptors were gathered from a male donor with gallbladder cancer.

Remarks on this clonotype: The DNA is left out, because the CDR3 cannot be placed on it with certainty; the CDR3 is given as TCRdb lists it. The chain carries TRBV5-1 and TRBJ2-1; TRBD2 is the table's D call and was not checked against the DNA. The CDR3 has 23 amino acids, counting both end residues. Germline CDR1 reads SGHRS; CDR2 reads YFSETQ. CDR3 in amino acids: CASSYSSTDTQYFGPGTYNEQFF.

The J gene is TRBJ2-7, the V gene TRBV29-1; D ambiguous. The V and J ends lost 6 bases and 0 bases respectively, with 18 bases between them. This CDR3 spans 15 amino acids. Germline V gene sequence: CDR1 SQVTM, CDR2 ANQGSEA. The CDR3 loop is CSVRAFSGPSYEQYF. The CDR3 coding sequence is TGCAGCGTCCGTGCCTTTTCGGGCCCCTCCTACGAGCAGTACTTC.

This clonotype was detected ten times or more. The chain combines TRBV6-5 with TRBJ2-1, with D unresolved. Germline V gives CDR1 MNHEY, CDR2 SVGAGI. V was cut by 6 bases and J by 0 bases, with 6 bases left in between. This CDR3 is 13 amino acids long. The CDR3 sequence: CASRFSSYNEQFF. The DNA for the CDR3 is TGTGCCAGCAGATTCAGCTCCTACAATGAGCAGTTCTTC.

The chain is built from TRBV12-3 or TRBV12-4 and TRBJ2-3; no reliable D call. The CDR3 runs 12 residues. The V and J ends lost 6 bases and 11 bases respectively, with 15 bases between them. The CDR3 sequence is CASSLRPVGQYF. As DNA, the CDR3 is TGTGCCAGCAGCCTTCGCCCAGTTGGGCAGTATTTT.

This clonotype was counted at least ten times. V is TRBV5-1 and J is TRBJ2-5; TRBD1 agrees at 7 bases. Trimming removed 1 base from V and 4 bases from J; junction bases left unmatched: 7. The length of the CDR3 is 15 residues. CDR1 is SGHRS and CDR2 is YFSETQ in the germline V gene. DNA for the CDR3: TGCGCCAGCAGCTTGCTCCATGACAGGGTAGAGACCCAGTACTTC. This encodes CASSLLHDRVETQYF.

This clonotype has ten or more counts. DNA of the CDR3: TGTGCCAGCAGTGGTATAGGCCCCCCGGGCTCCTACGAGCAGTACTTC. Protein: CASSGIGPPGSYEQYF. This chain joins TRBV27 and TRBJ2-7; D not certain. Germline-derived CDR1 and CDR2 are MNHEY and SMNVEV (reference sequence). This CDR3 spans 16 amino acids. Trimming took off 5 bases at V and 0 bases at J, with 17 bases between the two ends.

This clonotype was counted at least ten times. The CDR3 sequence: CASSFIMAQGEEKLFF. The DNA for the CDR3 is TGTGCCAGCAGTTTTATTATGGCACAGGGGGAAGAAAAACTGTTTTTT. The chain uses TRBV12-3 or TRBV12-4 and TRBJ1-4, with 8 bases that match TRBD1. There are 16 residues in the CDR3. The junction had 11 bases not matched to a gene; V was cut back by 3 bases and J by 8 bases.

In this sample, this clonotype turned up many times. V is TRBV7-2 and J is TRBJ2-1; no clear D gene. Germline assignment: CDR1 SGHTA and CDR2 FQGNSA. V was shortened by 3 bases and J by 1 base, with 4 bases between the two germline ends. The CDR3 sequence is 13 residues long. The DNA of the CDR3 is TGTGCCAGCAGCTTTAATTCCTACAATGAGCAGTTCTTC. Protein sequence: CASSFNSYNEQFF.

This clonotype was counted many times. The gene calls are TRBV7-9 and TRBJ1-5, with no clear D. The CDR3 sequence is 14 residues long. Trimming stripped 5 bases from V and 3 bases from J, with 11 bases between. CDR1 and CDR2 (germline): SEHNR, FQNEAQ (reference sequence). The CDR3 coding sequence is TGTGCCAGCAGCCCAGAGGGTTACAATCAGCCCCAGCATTTT. This sequence encodes CASSPEGYNQPQHF.

The chain carries TRBV9 and TRBJ2-1, with TRBD2 matching 7 bases. Germline V gene data show CDR1 as SGDLS and CDR2 as YYNGEE. V shed 0 bases, J shed 6 bases, and the junction held 6 bases outside the gene matches. The CDR3 totals 15 residues. The CDR3 sequence is CASSVVGTNLNEQFF. The CDR3 DNA reads as TGTGCCAGCAGCGTAGTCGGGACTAACCTCAATGAGCAGTTCTTC.

This clonotype was seen repeatedly, ten times or more. This rearrangement joins TRBV20-1 to TRBJ1-5, with a weak D call TRBD1 (6 bases). Germline V gene sequence: CDR1 DFQATT, CDR2 SNEGSKA (reference sequence). V was pared by 6 bases and J by 5 bases, with 20 bases between. This CDR3 is built from 15 residues. The CDR3 loop reads CSATRPGAGDQPQHF. CDR3 nucleotides: TGCAGTGCCACCCGCCCGGGGGCGGGAGATCAGCCCCAGCATTTT.

The V gene is TRBV12-3 or TRBV12-4, the J gene TRBJ2-1; no reliable D call. The CDR3 loop spans 14 amino acids. V shed 4 bases and J shed 1 base, with 8 bases lying between them. CDR3 sequence reads: CASSSQGSYNEQFF. CDR3 nucleotide sequence: TGTGCCAGCAGTTCCCAAGGGTCCTACAATGAGCAGTTCTTC.

The V and J genes are TRBV28 and TRBJ2-1; no definite D call. The germline CDR1 and CDR2 sequences are MDHEN and SYDVKM. Deletions cut 7 bases from V and 0 bases from J, with 13 bases between. CDR3 size: 15 residues. The CDR3 loop reads CASTPVGRSYNEQFF. For the CDR3, the DNA is TGTGCCAGCACCCCCGTCGGGCGCTCCTACAATGAGCAGTTCTTC.

The table lists this clonotype with a few counts. The chain joins TRBV5-4 to TRBJ2-5; TRBD2 agrees at 7 bases. The germline gives CDR1 SGHNT, CDR2 YYREEE (reference sequence). Losses at the gene ends were 5 bases for V and 4 bases for J; bases not matched to a gene: 11. The CDR3 is made up of 15 amino acids. In DNA, the CDR3 is TGTGCCAGCAGAGAGCCGGGGACTATTCTAGAGACCCAGTACTTC. This encodes CASREPGTILETQYF.

Ten or more counts support this clonotype. The V call is TRBV2, the J call TRBJ1-1, with 9 bases that match TRBD1. With V trimmed by 3 bases and J by 8 bases, 10 bases remained unmatched. This CDR3 contains 15 residues. The germline gives CDR1 SNHLY, CDR2 FYNNEI. CDR3 sequence: CASSEAPGQGAEAFF. CDR3 in DNA: TGTGCCAGCAGTGAGGCTCCGGGACAGGGCGCCGAAGCTTTCTTT. The variable domain in full, with the rest retrieved from reference TRBV2 and TRBJ1-1, is EPEVTQTPSHQVTQMGQEVILRCVPISNHLYFYWYRQILGQKVEFLVSFYNNEISEKSEIFDDQFSVERPDGSNFTLKIRSTKLEDSAMYFCASSEAPGQGAEAFFGQGTRLTVV.

V is TRBV7-3 and J is TRBJ2-1, with D perhaps matching TRBD1 (6 bases). Deletions cut 2 bases from V and 3 bases from J, with 17 bases between. Germline V lookup: CDR1 SGHTA, CDR2 FQGTGA. The CDR3 is 17 amino acids. The chain's CDR3 is CASSLFAPGVGYNEQFF. CDR3 sequence (DNA): TGTGCCAGCAGCTTATTTGCCCCAGGGGTAGGCTACAATGAGCAGTTCTTC.